Listed below are T cell receptor beta chains from one sample, sequenced in a study of radiation and T cells in renal cell carcinoma. This table comes from immunoSEQ multiplex PCR, and its TCRdb copy is limited to in-frame clones, with some not included. The table records 150,000 or so clones, roughly nine tenths of them present only once. The material sequenced was blood, taken from a patient whose treatment included radiotherapy and nephrectomy. All receptors come from an older woman with renal cell carcinoma. The CDR3 runs from the conserved cysteine through the conserved F or W. Fields, in order: V gene, J gene, clone size, CDR3 length, CDR3 protein. Not every row has a clone size; where given, it reads once, few, many or a size class.

>TRBV14|TRBJ1-1|-|14
CASSLGDRRTEAFF
>TRBV6-1|TRBJ1-2|-|13
CASDRFVNYGYTF
>TRBV14|TRBJ2-3|-|15
CASSQRTSGADTQYF
>TRBV6-5|TRBJ1-2|-|15
CASRTLRATNYGYTF
>TRBV6-4|TRBJ1-5|-|14
CASSQGNSNQPQHF
>TRBV7-8|TRBJ2-7|-|16
CASSLAWDRGSHEQYF
>TRBV27|TRBJ2-5|-|17
CASSLLGGGRDQETQYF
>TRBV6-5|TRBJ1-1|-|16
CASSSRQGRVNTEAFF
>TRBV11-2|TRBJ2-3|once|14
CASSLGTNTDTQYF
>TRBV28|TRBJ2-7|-|16
CASSPLSKGSSYEQYF
>TRBV5-1|TRBJ2-7|-|14
CASSPQGSMYEQYF
>TRBV11-2|TRBJ2-5|-|15
CASSRGPAAEGTQYF
>TRBV7-2|TRBJ1-6|-|14
CASSPLGVDSPLHF
>TRBV7-8|TRBJ2-7|-|15
CASSFRLSLYYEQYF
>TRBV27|TRBJ2-7|-|16
CASSLFPGLYSYEQYF
>TRBV28|TRBJ1-5|-|18
CASSAGDRESIGGQPQHF
>TRBV6-5|TRBJ1-5|-|15
CASSSDRGDNQPQHF
>TRBV28|TRBJ2-5|-|14
CASGVAGAPETQYF
>TRBV19|TRBJ1-4|-|15
CASSMHRDRDEKLFF
>TRBV11-2|TRBJ1-6|few|14
CASSLDLANSPLHF